The next 16 T cell receptor beta chains were all read from a single sample in a study of chemoradiotherapy in HPV16-positive cancers. TCRdb's table, derived via immunoSEQ multiplex PCR, lists solely in-frame clones and lacks some. Among under 40,000 clones listed, roughly nine tenths were seen once. This specimen consisted of blood, obtained from a patient who underwent chemoradiotherapy. The receptors derive from a human donor with HPV-associated anogenital cancer.

This chain uses TRBV5-4 with TRBJ2-1, with TRBD1 matching over 8 bases. The ends lost 3 bases at V and 8 bases at J; junction bases unmatched: 4. There are 13 residues in the CDR3. CDR1 and CDR2 from the germline V gene are SGHNT and YYREEE (reference sequence). The CDR3 loop is CASSSRGPDEQFF. For the CDR3, the DNA is TGTGCCAGCAGCTCCAGGGGGCCGGATGAGCAGTTCTTC.

V usage is TRBV9 and J usage is TRBJ2-2; D is perhaps TRBD1 or TRBD2 (7 bases each). This CDR3 contains 17 residues. Germline V gives CDR1 SGDLS, CDR2 YYNGEE. V shed 0 bases and J shed 7 bases, with 19 bases lying between them. The CDR3 loop reads CASSVVASGPGGGELFF. The CDR3 DNA follows: TGTGCCAGCAGCGTAGTGGCTAGCGGCCCAGGGGGCGGGGAGCTGTTTTTT.

V gene TRBV13 combines with J gene TRBJ2-7, with 12 bases identical to TRBD2. Per germline, CDR1 PRHDT and CDR2 FYEKMQ (reference sequence). The CDR3 has 15 amino acids. The ends lost 6 bases at V and 5 bases at J; junction bases unmatched: 8. The CDR3 here is CASSSRLAGENEQYF. In DNA, the CDR3 is TGTGCCAGCAGTTCCCGACTAGCGGGAGAAAACGAGCAGTACTTC.

The chain is built from TRBV7-9 and TRBJ2-3; no clear D. CDR3 length equals 11 residues. Germline V gene data show CDR1 as SEHNR and CDR2 as FQNEAQ (reference sequence). Trimming took 5 bases from V and 6 from J, leaving 6 bases between them. The CDR3 DNA sequence: TGTGCCAGCAGCCCTGTTGATACGCAGTATTTT. Its protein product is CASSPVDTQYF.

The chain couples TRBV5-1 to TRBJ1-2; 7 bases match TRBD1. CDR1 SGHRS and CDR2 YFSETQ come from the germline V gene. With 4 bases clipped from V and 8 bases from J, the junction kept 8 bases outside the gene matches. This CDR3 comprises 13 residues. The CDR3 reads CASSLATGIGYTF. CDR3 nucleotides: TGCGCCAGCAGCCTGGCGACAGGGATCGGCTACACCTTC.

This chain joins TRBV27 and TRBJ2-5; D assignment may be TRBD1 or TRBD2 (5 bases each). V lost 8 bases and J 9 bases, leaving 19 bases between the germline ends. This CDR3 region has 13 residues. The germline gives CDR1 MNHEY, CDR2 SMNVEV (reference sequence). The CDR3 DNA is TGTGCCAGCTGGGACCTACCCGCTAGGGCCCAGTACTTC. Protein product: CASWDLPARAQYF.

The gene calls are TRBV18 and TRBJ2-3; a weak D match, TRBD1 (6 bases). V gave up 3 bases and J gave up 3 bases, with 16 bases separating them. CDR1 KGHSH and CDR2 LQKENI come from the germline V gene. The CDR3 loop spans 16 amino acids. The CDR3 reads CASSPRTVHSTDTQYF. The CDR3 DNA sequence: TGTGCCAGCTCACCTAGGACAGTGCATAGTACAGATACGCAGTATTTT.

V gene TRBV4-3 combines with J gene TRBJ2-7; the D gene is possibly TRBD1 (5 bases). Germline loops: CDR1 LGHNA, CDR2 YSLEER. Trimming took off 2 bases at V and 2 bases at J, with 28 bases between the two ends. There are 20 residues in the CDR3. The DNA of the CDR3 is TGCGCCAGCAGCCAAAGGGAAGGTACAGGCTACCCCTGGGGTACCTACGAGCAGTACTTC. This codes for CASSQREGTGYPWGTYEQYF.

J is TRBJ2-1 and V is TRBV5-6; unclear D gene. Germline CDR1 and CDR2: SGHDT and YYEEEE. Trimming took off 4 bases at V and 0 bases at J, with 11 bases between the two ends. CDR3 length equals 15 residues. CDR3 protein: CASSPGFSSYNEQFF. Written as DNA, the CDR3 is TGTGCCAGCAGCCCCGGGTTTAGCTCCTACAATGAGCAGTTCTTC.

This chain uses TRBV7-8 with TRBJ2-3; 7 bases match TRBD2. CDR1 and CDR2 from the germline V gene are SGHVS and FQNEAQ. This CDR3 spans 15 amino acids. V shed 5 bases and J 0 bases; nucleotides not matched to a gene: 5. CDR3 in amino acids: CASSRGGFSTDTQYF. CDR3 DNA sequence: TGTGCCAGCAGCAGGGGAGGGTTTAGCACAGATACGCAGTATTTT. The whole variable domain, remainder taken from reference TRBV7-8 and TRBJ2-3, is GAGVSQSPRYKVAKRGQDVALRCDPISGHVSLFWYQQALGQGPEFLTYFQNEAQLDKSGLPSDRFFAERPEGSVSTLKIQRTQQEDSAVYLCASSRGGFSTDTQYFGPGTRLTVL.

The chain is built from TRBV9 and TRBJ1-1, with a weak D call TRBD1 (5 bases). The CDR3 spans 13 residues. V gave up 4 bases and J gave up 1 base, with 8 bases separating them. Germline lookup yields CDR1 SGDLS and CDR2 YYNGEE. CDR3 bases: TGTGCCAGCAGCCCGGGACCGAACACTGAAGCTTTCTTT. It specifies CASSPGPNTEAFF.

This clone was detected once. This sequence joins TRBV7-2 and TRBJ1-3; D unclear. The V and J ends lost 5 bases and 0 bases respectively, with 11 bases between them. Germline CDR1 and CDR2: SGHTA and FQGNSA. CDR3 length: 15 residues. DNA of the CDR3: TGTGCCAGCAGCCCCGGACTTACCTCTGGAAACACCATATATTTT. Protein: CASSPGLTSGNTIYF.

This chain uses TRBV6-1 with TRBJ1-6, with 9 bases identical to TRBD1. Unmatched junction bases numbered 5, after V lost 10 bases and J lost 10 bases. This CDR3 comprises 12 residues. In germline, CDR1 is MNHNS, CDR2 SASEGT. The CDR3 protein is CATPGQGSPLHF. DNA for the CDR3: TGTGCCACCCCGGGACAGGGATCACCCCTCCACTTT.

The genes are TRBV12-5 and TRBJ1-1; D call uncertain. The length of the CDR3 is 15 residues. Per germline, CDR1 LGHNT and CDR2 FRNRAP. V was cut by 6 bases and J by 1 base, with 15 bases left in between. The CDR3 spells CASGLERSRNTEAFF. The CDR3, as DNA: TGTGCTAGTGGCCTCGAAAGGTCCCGGAACACTGAAGCTTTCTTT.

The chain employs TRBV9 and TRBJ2-1, with unresolved D. This CDR3 region has 14 residues. The germline V gene has CDR1 SGDLS and CDR2 YYNGEE. V dropped 6 bases and J dropped 3 bases, with 13 bases sitting between them. The CDR3 bases are TGTGCCAGCACCCCCTCGGCAGTCTACAATGAGCAGTTCTTC. It yields the protein CASTPSAVYNEQFF.

The rearrangement links TRBV5-4 to TRBJ2-2; D uncertain. The germline V gene encodes CDR1 SGHNT and CDR2 YYREEE (reference sequence). There are 13 residues in the CDR3. V lost 5 bases and J lost 2, with 7 bases in between. CDR3 residues: CASSEDNTGELFF. CDR3 nucleotide sequence: TGTGCCAGCAGTGAGGACAACACCGGGGAGCTGTTTTTT.